Below are 15 T cell receptor beta chains sequenced from a single sample in a study of cytomegalovirus exposure and HLA in healthy donors. Clones were read by immunoSEQ multiplex PCR, and TCRdb kept only the in-frame ones, dropping some. The profile shows 80,000 to 100,000 clones, roughly 87% of them singletons. Sequencing input: PBMCs. The origin of the receptors is a man younger than 30 in good health and CMV-seropositive.

This clone was counted a single time. This chain joins TRBV25-1 and TRBJ1-1; no reliable D call. From germline, CDR1 is MGHDK and CDR2 SYGVNS. This CDR3 is built from 13 residues. V was trimmed by 4 bases and J by 8 bases, leaving 14 bases between them. CDR3: CASSGGEGLEAFF. The CDR3 coding sequence is TGTGCCAGCAGTGGGGGTGAAGGACTCGAAGCTTTCTTT.

V usage is TRBV29-1 and J usage is TRBJ2-7, with a weak D call TRBD1 (7 bases). The V gene's germline CDR1 is SQVTM and CDR2 ANQGSEA. CDR3 length equals 13 residues. The CDR3, as DNA: TGCTCGACTGGGGGGACAGACTCCTACGAGCAGTACTTC. It yields the protein CSTGGTDSYEQYF.

The chain carries TRBV4-1 and TRBJ2-3, with 8 nucleotides matching TRBD2. With 0 bases clipped from V and 11 bases from J, the junction kept 22 bases outside the gene matches. There are 19 residues in the CDR3. CDR1 and CDR2 (germline): MGHRA, YSYEKL. The CDR3 coding sequence is TGCGCCAGCAGCCAAGAGGGTTCAGGGCACCTAATTAGCGGGGAGTGGCAGTATTTT. It yields the protein CASSQEGSGHLISGEWQYF.

The J gene is TRBJ2-5, the V gene TRBV6-1; the match to TRBD2 covers 8 bases. This CDR3 region has 15 residues. Germline trimming cut 2 bases from V and 3 bases from J; bases unmatched to any gene: 5. Per germline, CDR1 MNHNS and CDR2 SASEGT. CDR3 bases: TGTGCCAGCAGTGAATGGGAGCGGGAGAAAGAGACCCAGTACTTC. It is translated as CASSEWEREKETQYF.

The sample holds one count of this clone. The rearrangement links TRBV2 to TRBJ2-3; 7 bases align to TRBD2. CDR1 SNHLY and CDR2 FYNNEI come from the germline V gene. CDR3 length: 14 amino acids. J lost 14 bases, V lost 7 bases, and 18 bases had no gene match. In DNA, the CDR3 is TGTGCCAGCATACGGGAAGCGGGACGGGGGTTTGGGTATTTT. It encodes CASIREAGRGFGYF.

This chain joins TRBV9 and TRBJ2-5; 8 nucleotides agree with TRBD2. Germline assignment: CDR1 SGDLS and CDR2 YYNGEE. The V segment lost 0 bases and the J segment 5 bases; nucleotides outside the gene matches: 3. This CDR3 contains 14 residues. CDR3 nucleotide sequence: TGTGCCAGCAGCGTAGGGACTAGCAGGGAGACCCAGTACTTC. It encodes CASSVGTSRETQYF.

The V call is TRBV6-4, the J call TRBJ2-1; perhaps TRBD2 as D (6 bases). The CDR3 is 16 amino acids. Germline CDR1 reads MRHNA; CDR2 reads SNTAGT. V was pared by 3 bases and J by 1 base, with 13 bases between. The CDR3 reads CASSEETSGSYNEQFF. The CDR3 DNA follows: TGTGCCAGCAGTGAAGAGACTAGTGGGTCCTACAATGAGCAGTTCTTC.

The rearrangement uses TRBV9 and TRBJ2-2; D possibly corresponds to TRBD2 (6 bases). The V gene lost 1 base and the J gene lost 0 bases, with 10 bases spanning the gap. Germline V gives CDR1 SGDLS, CDR2 YYNGEE. The CDR3 loop spans 16 amino acids. Written as DNA, the CDR3 is TGTGCCAGCAGCGTAAGGGCGGGGACGAACACCGGGGAGCTGTTTTTT. Translated, it gives CASSVRAGTNTGELFF.

The chain has TRBV19 and TRBJ2-5; 15 bases map to TRBD2. The CDR3 sequence is 16 residues long. Germline V CDR1 and CDR2: LNHDA, SQIVND (reference sequence). V dropped 3 bases and J dropped 4; count of bases not matched to a gene: 3. The CDR3 DNA reads as TGTGCCAGTAGTATTCCGGGACTAGCGGGAGGAGAGACCCAGTACTTC. This gives the protein CASSIPGLAGGETQYF.

The DNA for the CDR3 is TGTGCCAGCAGCGTAGTCCCGGGGACCTACGAGCAGTACTTC. The encoded protein is CASSVVPGTYEQYF. The chain joins TRBV9 to TRBJ2-7, with TRBD2 as a possible D gene (5 bases). Trimming stripped 0 bases from V and 2 bases from J, with 9 bases between. The CDR3 length is 14 residues. From germline, CDR1 is SGDLS and CDR2 YYNGEE.

The chain is built from TRBV29-1 and TRBJ2-1, with 11 bases lining up with TRBD2. Trimming at V came to 3 bases and at J to 7 bases, leaving 5 bases not matched to a gene. Germline values: CDR1 SQVTM, CDR2 ANQGSEA. The CDR3 spans 14 residues. The CDR3 DNA follows: TGCAGCGTTGACACTAGCGGGAGCGGGAATGAGCAGTTCTTC. The encoded protein is CSVDTSGSGNEQFF.

V gene TRBV7-3 combines with J gene TRBJ2-1; the D gene is possibly TRBD2 (5 bases). This CDR3 contains 15 residues. Germline V gene data show CDR1 as SGHTA and CDR2 as FQGTGA. V was cut by 2 bases and J by 6 bases, with 14 bases left in between. This CDR3 is CASSLEGARVNEQFF. CDR3 sequence (DNA): TGTGCCAGCAGCTTAGAGGGAGCAAGGGTCAATGAGCAGTTCTTC.

The V and J genes are TRBV15 and TRBJ2-5, with 9 bases aligning to TRBD2. After removal of 5 bases from V and 1 base from J, the junction contained 11 bases not matched to a gene. The CDR3 is made up of 17 amino acids. Germline CDR1 and CDR2: LNHNV and YYDKDF (reference sequence). The CDR3 sequence: CATSGQRTSVGQETQYF. CDR3 bases: TGTGCCACCAGCGGCCAACGGACTAGCGTGGGCCAAGAGACCCAGTACTTC.

This rearrangement joins TRBV29-1 to TRBJ1-1, with unresolved D. V was pared by 0 bases and J by 4 bases, with 12 bases between. The CDR3 is 14 amino acids. In germline, CDR1 is SQVTM, CDR2 ANQGSEA. DNA for the CDR3: TGCAGCGTTGAAGAAACCGGGGTTAGCACTGAAGCTTTCTTT. Translated, it gives CSVEETGVSTEAFF.

V is TRBV5-1 and J is TRBJ1-2, with a weak D call TRBD1 (6 bases). The CDR3 is 15 amino acids. CDR1 SGHRS and CDR2 YFSETQ come from the germline V gene. Trimming shortened V by 3 bases and J by 1 base, and 13 bases separated the two germline ends. The CDR3 nucleotides read TGCGCCAGCAGCTCCCAACAGGGACGTAACTATGGCTACACCTTC. Amino acid sequence: CASSSQQGRNYGYTF.